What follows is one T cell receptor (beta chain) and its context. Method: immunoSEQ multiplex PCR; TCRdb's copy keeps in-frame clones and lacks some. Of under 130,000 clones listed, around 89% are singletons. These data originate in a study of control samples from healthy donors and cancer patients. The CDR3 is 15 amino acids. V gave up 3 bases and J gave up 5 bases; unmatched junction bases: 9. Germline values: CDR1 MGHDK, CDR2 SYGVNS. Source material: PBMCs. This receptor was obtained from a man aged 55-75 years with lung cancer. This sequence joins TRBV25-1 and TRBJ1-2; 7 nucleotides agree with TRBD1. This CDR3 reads CASSDSRGRVYGYTF. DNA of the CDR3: TGTGCCAGCAGTGACTCCAGGGGGAGGGTTTATGGCTACACCTTC.